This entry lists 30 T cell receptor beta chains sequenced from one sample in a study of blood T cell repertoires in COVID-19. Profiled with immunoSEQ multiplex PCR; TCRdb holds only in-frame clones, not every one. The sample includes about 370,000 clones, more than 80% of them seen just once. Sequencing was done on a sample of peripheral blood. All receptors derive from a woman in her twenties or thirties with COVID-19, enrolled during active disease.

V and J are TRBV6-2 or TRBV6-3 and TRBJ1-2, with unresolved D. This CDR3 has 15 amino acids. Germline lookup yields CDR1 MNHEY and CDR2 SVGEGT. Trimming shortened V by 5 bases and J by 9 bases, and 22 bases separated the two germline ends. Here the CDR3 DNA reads TGTGCCAGCAGTGTAAATCCCGGCGGGTTCGGGAGCTACACCTTC. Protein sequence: CASSVNPGGFGSYTF.

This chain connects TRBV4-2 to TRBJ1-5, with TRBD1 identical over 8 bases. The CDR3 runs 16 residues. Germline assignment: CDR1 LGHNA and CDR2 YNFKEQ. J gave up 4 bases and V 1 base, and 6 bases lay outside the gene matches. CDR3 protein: CASSQVQGGQNQPQHF. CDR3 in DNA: TGTGCCAGCAGCCAAGTACAGGGGGGCCAAAATCAGCCCCAGCATTTT.

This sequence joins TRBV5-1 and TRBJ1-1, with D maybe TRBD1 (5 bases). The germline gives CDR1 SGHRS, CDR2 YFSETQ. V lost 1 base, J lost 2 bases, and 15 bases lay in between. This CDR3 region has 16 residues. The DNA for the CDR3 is TGCGCCAGCAGCTTGTTCCAGGGATCCGGAAACACTGAAGCTTTCTTT. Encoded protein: CASSLFQGSGNTEAFF.

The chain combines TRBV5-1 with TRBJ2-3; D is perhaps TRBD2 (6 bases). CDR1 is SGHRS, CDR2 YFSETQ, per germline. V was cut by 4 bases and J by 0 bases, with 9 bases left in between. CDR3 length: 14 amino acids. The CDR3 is CASSPRGSTDTQYF. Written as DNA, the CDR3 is TGCGCCAGCAGCCCCCGGGGGAGCACAGATACGCAGTATTTT.

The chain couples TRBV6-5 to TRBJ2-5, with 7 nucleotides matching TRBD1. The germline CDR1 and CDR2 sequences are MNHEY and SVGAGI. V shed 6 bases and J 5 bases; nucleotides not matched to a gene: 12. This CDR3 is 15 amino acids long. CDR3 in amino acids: CASSDATGNGETQYF. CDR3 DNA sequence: TGTGCCAGCAGCGACGCGACAGGGAACGGGGAGACCCAGTACTTC.

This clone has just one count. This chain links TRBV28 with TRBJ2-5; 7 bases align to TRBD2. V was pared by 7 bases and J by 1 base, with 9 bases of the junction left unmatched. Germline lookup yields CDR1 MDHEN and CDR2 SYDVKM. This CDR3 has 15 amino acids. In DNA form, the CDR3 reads TGTGCCAGCATGCCCGTGGGGGGGTTCCAAGAGACCCAGTACTTC. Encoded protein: CASMPVGGFQETQYF.

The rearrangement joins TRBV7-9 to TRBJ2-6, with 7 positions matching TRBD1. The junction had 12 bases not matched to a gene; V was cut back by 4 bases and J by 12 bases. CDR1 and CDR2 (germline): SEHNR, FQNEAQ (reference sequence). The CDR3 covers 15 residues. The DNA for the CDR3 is TGTGCCAGCAGCTCCCTCGGGACAGCTTCTACCGTCCTGACTTTC. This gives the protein CASSSLGTASTVLTF. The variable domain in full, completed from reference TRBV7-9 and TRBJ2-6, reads DTGVSQNPRHKITKRGQNVTFRCDPISEHNRLYWYRQTLGQGPEFLTYFQNEAQLEKSRLLSDRFSAERPKGSFSTLEIQRTEQGDSAMYLCASSSLGTASTVLTFGAGSRLTVL.

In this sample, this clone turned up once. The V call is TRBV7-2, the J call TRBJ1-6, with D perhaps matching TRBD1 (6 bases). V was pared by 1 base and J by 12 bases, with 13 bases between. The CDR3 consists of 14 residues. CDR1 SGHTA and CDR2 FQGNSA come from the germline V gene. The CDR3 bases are TGTGCCAGCAGCTTAGGGACAGCATCGCGACCCCTCCACTTT. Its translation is CASSLGTASRPLHF.

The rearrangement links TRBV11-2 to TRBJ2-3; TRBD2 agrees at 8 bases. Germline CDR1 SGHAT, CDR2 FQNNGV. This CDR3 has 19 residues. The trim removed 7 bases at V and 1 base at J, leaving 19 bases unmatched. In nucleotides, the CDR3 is TGTGCCAGCACCCCCGGGAGGGGTAGGCCTCGCCCGGGCACAGATACGCAGTATTTT. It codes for CASTPGRGRPRPGTDTQYF.

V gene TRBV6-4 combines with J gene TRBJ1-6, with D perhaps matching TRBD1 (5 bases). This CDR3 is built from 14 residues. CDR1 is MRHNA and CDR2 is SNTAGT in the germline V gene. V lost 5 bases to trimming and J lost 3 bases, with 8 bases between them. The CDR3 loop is CASSTGVYNSPLHF. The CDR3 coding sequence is TGTGCCAGCAGTACAGGCGTCTATAATTCACCCCTCCACTTT.

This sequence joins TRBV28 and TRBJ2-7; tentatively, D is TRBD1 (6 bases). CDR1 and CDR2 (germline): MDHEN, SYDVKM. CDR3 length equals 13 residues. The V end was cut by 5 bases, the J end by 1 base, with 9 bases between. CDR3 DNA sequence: TGTGCCAGCAGTCCGGGACATTCCTACGAGCAGTACGTC. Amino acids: CASSPGHSYEQYV.

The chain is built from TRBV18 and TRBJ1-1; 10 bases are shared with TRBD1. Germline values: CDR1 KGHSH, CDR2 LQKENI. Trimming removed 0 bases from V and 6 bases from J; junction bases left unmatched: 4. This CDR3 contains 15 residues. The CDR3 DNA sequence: TGTGCCAGCTCACCACCGAGTGGGACAGGGGCTGAAGCTTTCTTT. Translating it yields CASSPPSGTGAEAFF. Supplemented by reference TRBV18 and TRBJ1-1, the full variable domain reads NAGVMQNPRHLVRRRGQEARLRCSPMKGHSHVYWYRQLPEEGLKFMVYLQKENIIDESGMPKERFSAEFPKEGPSILRIQQVVRGDSAAYFCASSPPSGTGAEAFFGQGTRLTVV.

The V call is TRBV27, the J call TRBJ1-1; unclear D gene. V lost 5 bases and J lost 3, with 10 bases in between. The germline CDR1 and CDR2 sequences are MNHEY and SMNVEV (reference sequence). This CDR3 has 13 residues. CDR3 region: CASSPPGYTEAFF. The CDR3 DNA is TGTGCCAGCAGTCCCCCGGGGTACACTGAAGCTTTCTTT.

CDR3 nucleotide sequence: TGTGCCAGCAGTTTTGGGGCAGGGGATGGCTACACCTTC. It encodes CASSFGAGDGYTF. The rearrangement links TRBV28 to TRBJ1-2; a possible D gene is TRBD1 (6 bases). In germline, CDR1 is MDHEN, CDR2 SYDVKM. V gave up 3 bases and J gave up 6 bases, with 11 bases separating them. The CDR3 length is 13 residues.

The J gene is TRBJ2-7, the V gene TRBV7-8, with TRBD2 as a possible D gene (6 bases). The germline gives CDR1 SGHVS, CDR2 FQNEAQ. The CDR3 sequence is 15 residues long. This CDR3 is CASSLGSGGLGSFIV. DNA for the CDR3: TGTGCCAGCAGCTTAGGTTCCGGAGGGCTCGGAAGTTTCATCGTC.

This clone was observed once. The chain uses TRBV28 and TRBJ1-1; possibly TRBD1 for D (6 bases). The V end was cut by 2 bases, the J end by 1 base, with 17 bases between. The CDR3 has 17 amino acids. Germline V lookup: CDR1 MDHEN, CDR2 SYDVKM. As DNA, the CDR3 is TGTGCCAGCAGTTTAGGGTGGTTCTGGGGGCGGAACACTGAAGCTTTCTTT. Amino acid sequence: CASSLGWFWGRNTEAFF.

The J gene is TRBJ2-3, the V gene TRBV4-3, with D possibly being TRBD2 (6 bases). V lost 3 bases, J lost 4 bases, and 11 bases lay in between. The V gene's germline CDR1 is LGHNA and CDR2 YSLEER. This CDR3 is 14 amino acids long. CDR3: CASSQGGMADTQYF. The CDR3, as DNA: TGCGCCAGCAGCCAGGGGGGAATGGCAGATACGCAGTATTTT.

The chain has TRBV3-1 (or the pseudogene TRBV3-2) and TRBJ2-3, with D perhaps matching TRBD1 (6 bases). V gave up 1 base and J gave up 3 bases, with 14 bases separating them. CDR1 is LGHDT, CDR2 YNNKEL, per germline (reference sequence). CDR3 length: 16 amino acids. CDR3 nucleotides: TGTGCCAGCAGCCAAGGTACAGGGTCGGGGACAGATACGCAGTATTTT. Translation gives CASSQGTGSGTDTQYF.

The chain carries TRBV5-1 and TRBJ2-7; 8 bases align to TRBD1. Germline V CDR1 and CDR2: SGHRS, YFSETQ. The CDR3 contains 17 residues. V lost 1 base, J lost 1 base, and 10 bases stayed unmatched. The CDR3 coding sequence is TGCGCCAGCAGCTTGAGGACAGGGATGTTGGAGTCCTACGAGCAGTACTTC. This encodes CASSLRTGMLESYEQYF.

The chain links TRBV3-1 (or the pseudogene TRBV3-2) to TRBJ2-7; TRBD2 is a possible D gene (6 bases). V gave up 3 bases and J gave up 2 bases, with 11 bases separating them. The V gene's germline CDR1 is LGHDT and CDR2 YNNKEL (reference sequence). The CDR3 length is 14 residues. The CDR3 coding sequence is TGTGCCAGCAGCCAGGCGGGGCGAACCTACGAGCAGTACTTC. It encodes CASSQAGRTYEQYF.

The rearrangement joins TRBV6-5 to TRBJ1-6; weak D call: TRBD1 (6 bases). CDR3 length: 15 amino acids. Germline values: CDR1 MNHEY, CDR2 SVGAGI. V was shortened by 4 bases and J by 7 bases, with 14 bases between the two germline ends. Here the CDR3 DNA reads TGTGCCAGCAGTTCCGAAGCAGGGACAAATTCACCCCTCCACTTT. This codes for CASSSEAGTNSPLHF.

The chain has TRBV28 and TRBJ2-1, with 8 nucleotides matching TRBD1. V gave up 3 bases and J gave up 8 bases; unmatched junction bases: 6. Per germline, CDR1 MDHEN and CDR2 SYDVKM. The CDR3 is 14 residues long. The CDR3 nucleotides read TGTGCCAGCAGTTTCACCGCGGGACAGGATGAGCAGTTCTTC. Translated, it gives CASSFTAGQDEQFF.

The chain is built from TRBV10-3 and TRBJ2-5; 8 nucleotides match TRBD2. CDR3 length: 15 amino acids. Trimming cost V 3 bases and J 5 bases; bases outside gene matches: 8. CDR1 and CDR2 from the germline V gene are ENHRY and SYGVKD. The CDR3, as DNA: TGTGCCATCAGTGATAGCGCGGGGGGAGGGGAGACCCAGTACTTC. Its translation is CAISDSAGGGETQYF.

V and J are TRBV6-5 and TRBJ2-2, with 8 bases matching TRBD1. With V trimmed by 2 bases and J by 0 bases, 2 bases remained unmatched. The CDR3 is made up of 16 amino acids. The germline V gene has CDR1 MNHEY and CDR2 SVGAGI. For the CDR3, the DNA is TGTGCCAGCAGTTACGCAGGGGGCTCGAACACCGGGGAGCTGTTTTTT. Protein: CASSYAGGSNTGELFF.

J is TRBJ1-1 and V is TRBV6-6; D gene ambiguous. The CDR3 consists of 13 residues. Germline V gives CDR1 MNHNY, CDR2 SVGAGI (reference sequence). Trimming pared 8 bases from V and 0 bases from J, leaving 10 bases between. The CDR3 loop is CASSPGVNTEAFF. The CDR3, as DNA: TGTGCCAGCTCACCCGGAGTGAACACTGAAGCTTTCTTT.

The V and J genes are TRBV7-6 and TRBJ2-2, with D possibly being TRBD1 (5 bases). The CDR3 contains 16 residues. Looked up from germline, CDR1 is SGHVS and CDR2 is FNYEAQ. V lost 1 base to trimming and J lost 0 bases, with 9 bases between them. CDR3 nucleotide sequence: TGTGCCAGCAGCTTAGGGGGCCACGCGAACACCGGGGAGCTGTTTTTT. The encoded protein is CASSLGGHANTGELFF.

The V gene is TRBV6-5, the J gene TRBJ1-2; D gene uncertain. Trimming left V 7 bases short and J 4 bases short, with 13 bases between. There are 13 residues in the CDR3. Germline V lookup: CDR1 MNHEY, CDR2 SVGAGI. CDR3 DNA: TGTGCCAGCATGTCGGGGAATTCCTATGGCTACACCTTC. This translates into CASMSGNSYGYTF.

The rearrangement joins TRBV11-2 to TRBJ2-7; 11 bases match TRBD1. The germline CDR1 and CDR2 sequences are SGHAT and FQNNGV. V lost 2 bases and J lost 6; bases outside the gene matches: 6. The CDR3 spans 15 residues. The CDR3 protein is CASSLLSGTGGEQYF. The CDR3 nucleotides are TGTGCCAGCAGCTTATTGTCCGGGACAGGGGGCGAGCAGTACTTC.

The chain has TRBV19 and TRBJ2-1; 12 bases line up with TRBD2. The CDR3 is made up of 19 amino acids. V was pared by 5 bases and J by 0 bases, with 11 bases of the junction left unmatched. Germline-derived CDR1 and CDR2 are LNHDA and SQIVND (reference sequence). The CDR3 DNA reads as TGTGCCAGTAGTCGCCGACTAGCGGGAGCCCTGAGCTCCTACAATGAGCAGTTCTTC. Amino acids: CASSRRLAGALSSYNEQFF.

The CDR3 reads CASTNTQGVGVTDTQYF. In DNA form, the CDR3 reads TGTGCCAGCACCAACACCCAGGGGGTGGGGGTGACAGATACGCAGTATTTT. The rearrangement joins TRBV7-9 to TRBJ2-3, with TRBD1 matching 7 bases. Trimming cost V 7 bases and J 3 bases; bases outside gene matches: 16. The CDR3 spans 17 residues. CDR1 is SEHNR, CDR2 FQNEAQ, per germline (reference sequence).